The clone carrying this T cell receptor beta chain was counted many times. These data originate in a study of early T cells in non-severe SARS-CoV-2 infection. Study as a whole: Bulk RNA taken from unsorted whole blood was sequenced, leaving chains unpaired.

The CDR3 covers 13 residues. Unmatched junction bases numbered 4, after V lost 6 bases and J lost 5 bases. Germline-derived CDR1 and CDR2 are MNHEY and SVGAGI. Using its own MiXCR run on the 5' RACE reads, TCRdb lists one record per CDR3 protein. The table records tens of thousands of distinct CDR3 sequences, 10% to 15% of them present only once. Sequencing was performed on whole blood. The origin of this receptor is an adult who was a healthcare worker with PCR-confirmed SARS-CoV-2 infection or an uninfected control (not recorded which). V usage is TRBV6-5 and J usage is TRBJ1-5; the match to TRBD1 covers 7 bases. CDR3 sequence reads: CASRGTADQPQHF. CDR3 sequence (DNA): TGTGCCAGCAGGGGGACAGCCGATCAGCCCCAGCATTTT.